These 4 T cell receptor beta chains originate from one sample sequenced in a study of beta chain features in type 1 diabetes. Since all of the isolated RNA was reverse transcribed, expressed TCRB transcripts were what got sequenced. Repertoires were generated with immunoSEQ multiplex PCR, while TCRdb's copy carries only in-frame clones and drops some. In the table there are 200,000 to 300,000 clones, less than 15% of which are singletons. Input material: naive CD4+ T cells from blood. These receptors all stem from a middle-aged woman in good health.

The sample holds a few counts of this clone. The chain uses TRBV5-1 and TRBJ2-5; 11 nucleotides align to TRBD1. This CDR3 is 17 amino acids long. Germline CDR1 and CDR2: SGHRS and YFSETQ. The V segment lost 4 bases and the J segment 5 bases; nucleotides outside the gene matches: 13. In DNA form, the CDR3 reads TGCGCCAGCAGCCCCCGAAGGGGACAGGGGGGTTTGGAGACCCAGTACTTC. Translating it yields CASSPRRGQGGLETQYF.

This clone has only a few counts. CDR3 amino acids: CASSYGLPDNQPQHF. DNA of the CDR3: TGTGCCAGCAGCTACGGGTTGCCGGACAATCAGCCCCAGCATTTT. The J gene is TRBJ1-5, the V gene TRBV27; D call uncertain. CDR1 and CDR2 from the germline V gene are MNHEY and SMNVEV (reference sequence). The V gene lost 6 bases and the J gene lost 3 bases, with 15 bases spanning the gap. CDR3 length: 15 amino acids.

Ten or more counts support this clone. The chain joins TRBV23-1 to TRBJ1-5; D is uncertain. Being an ORF, TRBV23-1 has a function that is uncertain. The V and J ends lost 0 bases and 4 bases respectively, with 13 bases between them. The CDR3 covers 16 residues. In DNA, the CDR3 is TGCGCCAGCAGTCAATCGGCGGGGAGAAGGAATCAGCCCCAGCATTTT. It translates to CASSQSAGRRNQPQHF.

This clone came up a few times. The chain uses TRBV9 and TRBJ1-6; D gene unclear. The CDR3 length is 18 residues. The germline CDR1 and CDR2 sequences are SGDLS and YYNGEE. V was cut by 0 bases and J by 0 bases, with 13 bases left in between. DNA of the CDR3: TGTGCCAGCAGCGTAGCCCCCGGAGTGAGCTCCTATAATTCACCCCTCCACTTT. As protein: CASSVAPGVSSYNSPLHF. Based on the CDR3 plus reference TRBV9 and TRBJ1-6, the full variable domain is DSGVTQTPKHLITATGQRVTLRCSPRSGDLSVYWYQQSLDQGLQFLIQYYNGEERAKGNILERFSAQQFPDLHSELNLSSLELGDSALYFCASSVAPGVSSYNSPLHFGNGTRLTVT.